Each of the 30 T cell receptor beta chains below was sequenced from the same sample in a study of early T cells in non-severe SARS-CoV-2 infection. TCRdb re-called the 5' RACE reads through MiXCR, storing one row per CDR3 protein. The data show 25,000 to 30,000 distinct CDR3 sequences, more than 4% seen once. Sequencing was performed on whole blood. Every receptor here comes from an adult who was a healthcare worker with PCR-confirmed SARS-CoV-2 infection or an uninfected control (not recorded which).

This clonotype was detected a few times. The chain is built from TRBV12-3 or TRBV12-4 and TRBJ1-5; D unclear. CDR3 length equals 15 residues. V lost 4 bases and J lost 1, with 11 bases in between. CDR3 sequence (DNA): TGTGCCAGCAGTTCCTTAGGCACCAGCAATCAGCCCCAGCATTTT. Protein product: CASSSLGTSNQPQHF.

This clonotype has a count of ten or more. The chain joins TRBV12-3 or TRBV12-4 to TRBJ2-2, with a possible D match to TRBD1 (6 bases). V lost 2 bases, J lost 1 base, and 11 bases lay in between. CDR3 length: 16 residues. Written as DNA, the CDR3 is TGTGCCAGCAGTTTATTGTGGGGACAGAACACCGGGGAGCTGTTTTTT. It is translated as CASSLLWGQNTGELFF.

This clonotype showed up many times. This chain uses TRBV27 with TRBJ1-2, with a weak D call TRBD1 (6 bases). This CDR3 has 15 amino acids. CDR1 is MNHEY and CDR2 is SMNVEV in the germline V gene (reference sequence). With 5 bases removed from V and 3 bases from J, the gap between germline ends came to 16 bases. The CDR3 reads CASSLEGGHDYGYTF. Here the CDR3 DNA reads TGTGCCAGCAGTCTTGAGGGGGGCCACGACTATGGCTACACCTTC.

This clonotype was counted many times. The V call is TRBV28, the J call TRBJ2-3; a weak D match, TRBD2 (5 bases). The ends were cut back, 2 bases at V and 1 base at J, with 10 bases in the middle. Germline lookup yields CDR1 MDHEN and CDR2 SYDVKM. The CDR3 extends over 15 amino acids. The CDR3 DNA follows: TGTGCCAGCAGTTTACTCCTAGCCGGCACAGATACGCAGTATTTT. Its protein is CASSLLLAGTDTQYF.

This clonotype came up many times. The V call is TRBV11-2, the J call TRBJ2-1; TRBD1 or TRBD2 may be the D gene (5 bases each). The V and J ends lost 6 bases and 2 bases respectively, with 11 bases between them. The CDR3 totals 14 residues. Looked up from germline, CDR1 is SGHAT and CDR2 is FQNNGV. CDR3 region: CASSPGAAYNEQFF. The CDR3 DNA reads TGTGCCAGCAGTCCCGGGGCCGCCTACAATGAGCAGTTCTTC.

The J gene is TRBJ2-5, the V gene TRBV29-1, with 9 bases identical to TRBD1. Per the germline V gene, CDR1 is SQVTM and CDR2 is ANQGSEA. J gave up 4 bases and V 7 bases, and 4 bases lay outside the gene matches. The CDR3 consists of 12 residues. CDR3 sequence reads: CSGGTGRETQYF. CDR3 DNA sequence: TGCAGCGGGGGGACAGGGCGAGAGACCCAGTACTTC.

There are many counts of this clonotype. The V call is TRBV19, the J call TRBJ1-5, with D possibly TRBD1 on 5 matching bases. The CDR3 extends over 15 amino acids. Germline CDR1 is LNHDA and CDR2 is SQIVND (reference sequence). V was clipped by 5 bases and J by 0 bases, with 11 bases between them. The CDR3 DNA sequence: TGTGCCAGTAGTGTCAAGACAGATAGCAATCAGCCCCAGCATTTT. Amino acids: CASSVKTDSNQPQHF.

This clonotype was seen ten or more times. The chain joins TRBV12-3 or TRBV12-4 to TRBJ1-1; 10 bases agree with TRBD1. The J segment lost 6 bases and the V segment lost 6 bases, leaving 7 bases of the junction unmatched. The CDR3 has 14 residues. CDR3 amino acids: CASSPGQGGPEAFF. The CDR3 nucleotides read TGTGCCAGCAGCCCCGGACAGGGGGGCCCTGAAGCTTTCTTT.

This clonotype was observed many times. The chain couples TRBV5-1 to TRBJ2-1; TRBD1 matches at 7 bases. The V and J ends lost 0 bases and 8 bases, in that order; junction bases with no gene match: 8. The germline V gene encodes CDR1 SGHRS and CDR2 YFSETQ. CDR3 length: 15 residues. As DNA, the CDR3 is TGCGCCAGCAGCTTGGAGGGGGACAGTACCGATGAGCAGTTCTTC. Encoded protein: CASSLEGDSTDEQFF.

There are a few counts of this clonotype. The chain uses TRBV7-3 and TRBJ1-2, with a tentative D call TRBD1 (6 bases). Germline loops: CDR1 SGHTA, CDR2 FQGTGA. The length of the CDR3 is 15 residues. V lost 2 bases and J lost 4, with 14 bases in between. This chain's CDR3 is CASSLYGQPLYGYTF. In nucleotides, the CDR3 is TGTGCCAGCAGCTTATATGGACAGCCCCTCTATGGCTACACCTTC.

This clonotype was seen many times. This CDR3 reads CASSMTGDSPLHF. CDR3 DNA: TGTGCCAGCAGCATGACAGGGGATTCACCCCTCCACTTT. This sequence joins TRBV11-1 and TRBJ1-6; 8 nucleotides align to TRBD1. J lost 8 bases, V lost 5 bases, and 2 bases had no gene match. This CDR3 spans 13 amino acids. Germline CDR1 reads SGHAT; CDR2 reads FQDESV (reference sequence).

V gene TRBV7-9 combines with J gene TRBJ1-6; a possible D gene is TRBD1 (6 bases). The CDR3 is 16 residues long. Between the trimmed V and J ends, which lost 5 bases and 6 bases, there was a span of 17 bases. The germline V gene encodes CDR1 SEHNR and CDR2 FQNEAQ (reference sequence). The CDR3 sequence is CASSPRAGALNSPLHF. The CDR3 DNA sequence: TGTGCCAGCAGCCCTAGAGCGGGGGCCCTTAATTCACCCCTCCACTTT.

This clonotype was seen a few times. The V gene is TRBV7-9, the J gene TRBJ1-1; D is unresolved. Trimming took off 1 base at V and 1 base at J, with 7 bases between the two ends. The CDR3 covers 14 residues. The V gene's germline CDR1 is SEHNR and CDR2 FQNEAQ (reference sequence). The CDR3 loop is CASSLVAANTEAFF. DNA for the CDR3: TGTGCCAGCAGCTTAGTCGCGGCGAACACTGAAGCTTTCTTT.

The sample holds a few counts of this clonotype. The chain employs TRBV6-2 or TRBV6-3 and TRBJ1-1; a weak D match, TRBD1 (6 bases). The CDR3 contains 14 residues. Trimming cost V 0 bases and J 4 bases, with 9 bases left between them. Germline loops: CDR1 MNHEY, CDR2 SVGEGT. The CDR3 spells CASSYSKGGTEAFF. In DNA form, the CDR3 reads TGTGCCAGCAGTTACTCTAAGGGGGGCACTGAAGCTTTCTTT.

V is TRBV5-1 and J is TRBJ1-4; 8 bases fit TRBD1. The CDR3 totals 14 residues. Per the germline V gene, CDR1 is SGHRS and CDR2 is YFSETQ. The junction had 3 bases not matched to a gene; V was cut back by 3 bases and J by 5 bases. The CDR3 nucleotides are TGCGCCAGCAGCTCACAGGGGGTAAATGAAAAACTGTTTTTT. Translated, it gives CASSSQGVNEKLFF.

This clonotype has a count of ten or more. The chain uses TRBV7-3 and TRBJ2-3; no firm D call. This CDR3 has 12 residues. Deletions cut 5 bases from V and 1 base from J, with 4 bases between. The V gene's germline CDR1 is SGHTA and CDR2 FQGTGA. The CDR3 region has the DNA TGTGCCAGCAGCCCAGGCACAGATACGCAGTATTTT. Translated: CASSPGTDTQYF.

The table lists this clonotype with many counts. V gene TRBV10-2 combines with J gene TRBJ1-2; 11 positions match TRBD1. Germline V gene lookup returns CDR1 WSHSY and CDR2 SAAADI. With 6 bases clipped from V and 8 bases from J, the junction kept 11 bases outside the gene matches. The CDR3 is 15 amino acids. Here the CDR3 reads CASRTPGTGGNGYTF. CDR3 in DNA: TGCGCCAGCAGGACCCCCGGGACAGGGGGTAACGGCTACACCTTC.

This clonotype was seen ten or more times. This chain links TRBV5-8 with TRBJ1-5; maybe TRBD1 (6 bases). Deletions cut 4 bases from V and 0 bases from J, with 11 bases between. Germline-derived CDR1 and CDR2 are SGHTS and YDEGEE. The CDR3 spans 15 residues. The CDR3 DNA sequence: TGTGCCAGCAGCCTTACAGGGCTTAGCAATCAGCCCCAGCATTTT. It codes for CASSLTGLSNQPQHF.

In its sample, this clonotype was seen many times. V gene TRBV19 combines with J gene TRBJ1-5, with D possibly TRBD1 on 5 matching bases. The CDR3 is made up of 15 amino acids. V was shortened by 3 bases and J by 5 bases, with 14 bases between the two germline ends. The germline V gene has CDR1 LNHDA and CDR2 SQIVND (reference sequence). CDR3: CASSMGGVMYQPQHF. The CDR3 bases are TGTGCCAGTAGTATGGGAGGGGTTATGTATCAGCCCCAGCATTTT.

This clonotype was counted ten times or more. The chain is built from TRBV5-1 and TRBJ1-1; weak D call: TRBD1 (6 bases). V lost 3 bases, J lost 2 bases, and 11 bases lay in between. The CDR3 is 14 residues long. CDR1 and CDR2 from the germline V gene are SGHRS and YFSETQ. The CDR3 reads CASSSVTGNTEAFF. The CDR3 DNA sequence: TGCGCCAGCAGCTCGGTGACAGGCAACACTGAAGCTTTCTTT.

This clonotype was recorded at least ten times. The CDR3 region has the DNA TGTGCCAGCTCCCCCACAGGAATGAACACTGAAGCTTTCTTT. It specifies CASSPTGMNTEAFF. The chain combines TRBV18 with TRBJ1-1, with D tentatively TRBD1 (5 bases). Germline loops: CDR1 KGHSH, CDR2 LQKENI. The CDR3 totals 14 residues. V was trimmed by 6 bases and J by 0 bases, leaving 11 bases between them.

This clonotype was observed many times. The V call is TRBV18, the J call TRBJ1-6; D remains unclear. The V end lost 2 bases, the J end lost 8 bases, and 7 bases lay between the germline ends. The germline CDR1 and CDR2 sequences are KGHSH and LQKENI. The CDR3 is made up of 13 amino acids. CDR3 DNA: TGTGCCAGCTCACCAGGTACCGATTCACCCCTCCACTTT. Its translation is CASSPGTDSPLHF. The full variable domain, in which reference TRBV18 and TRBJ1-6 provide the parts outside the CDR3, is NAGVMQNPRHLVRRRGQEARLRCSPMKGHSHVYWYRQLPEEGLKFMVYLQKENIIDESGMPKERFSAEFPKEGPSILRIQQVVRGDSAAYFCASSPGTDSPLHFGNGTRLTVT.

This clonotype came up a few times. J is TRBJ1-1 and V is TRBV2; a possible D gene is TRBD1 (5 bases). Trimming took off 4 bases at V and 3 bases at J, with 12 bases between the two ends. Germline V gene lookup returns CDR1 SNHLY and CDR2 FYNNEI. The CDR3 has 14 amino acids. The CDR3 sequence is CASSARDRYTEAFF. CDR3 nucleotides: TGTGCCAGCAGTGCCCGGGACCGATACACTGAAGCTTTCTTT. The full variable domain, with the rest looked up from reference TRBV2 and TRBJ1-1, is EPEVTQTPSHQVTQMGQEVILRCVPISNHLYFYWYRQILGQKVEFLVSFYNNEISEKSEIFDDQFSVERPDGSNFTLKIRSTKLEDSAMYFCASSARDRYTEAFFGQGTRLTVV.

This clonotype was seen only a few times. The gene calls are TRBV27 and TRBJ2-3; D perhaps matches TRBD1 (5 bases). V was clipped by 10 bases and J by 9 bases, with 26 bases between them. This CDR3 spans 15 amino acids. Germline V gives CDR1 MNHEY, CDR2 SMNVEV (reference sequence). DNA for the CDR3: TGTGCCACCTCAGTTTACGGAGAGCAGGGCCGCACGCAGTATTTT. It yields the protein CATSVYGEQGRTQYF.

Ten or more counts support this clonotype. The rearrangement joins TRBV6-5 to TRBJ1-1; a possible D gene is TRBD1 (5 bases). The V and J ends lost 7 bases and 4 bases respectively, with 13 bases between them. The CDR3 extends over 13 amino acids. Per the germline V gene, CDR1 is MNHEY and CDR2 is SVGAGI. Written as DNA, the CDR3 is TGTGCCAGCAAAATGCGGGGCGGCACTGAAGCTTTCTTT. Translating it yields CASKMRGGTEAFF.

This chain joins TRBV6-1 and TRBJ2-3; 11 positions agree with TRBD2. The ends lost 2 bases at V and 5 bases at J; junction bases unmatched: 12. Germline-derived CDR1 and CDR2 are MNHNS and SASEGT. The CDR3 is 18 amino acids. DNA of the CDR3: TGTGCCAGCAGTGAAATGGTCCAAACTAGCGGGGGAGGAGATACGCAGTATTTT. Its translation: CASSEMVQTSGGGDTQYF.

This clonotype came up many times. The CDR3 loop reads CASSVGGANTEAFF. Here the CDR3 DNA reads TGTGCCAGCAGTGTTGGGGGAGCGAACACTGAAGCTTTCTTT. This rearrangement joins TRBV6-1 to TRBJ1-1; TRBD1 might be the D (5 bases). Trimming removed 4 bases at V and 1 base at J, with 10 bases between. The germline CDR1 and CDR2 sequences are MNHNS and SASEGT. This CDR3 comprises 14 residues.

This clonotype was found many times. V gene TRBV2 combines with J gene TRBJ2-1; D possibly corresponds to TRBD1 (6 bases). Germline loops: CDR1 SNHLY, CDR2 FYNNEI. The V end lost 6 bases, the J end lost 5 bases, and 17 bases lay between the germline ends. This CDR3 comprises 15 residues. CDR3 region: CASSVPGHMNNEQFF. The CDR3 region has the DNA TGTGCCAGCAGCGTCCCGGGACATATGAACAATGAGCAGTTCTTC.

Ten or more counts support this clonotype. The rearrangement links TRBV11-2 to TRBJ2-7; 8 nucleotides line up with TRBD1. Germline V lookup: CDR1 SGHAT, CDR2 FQNNGV. V gave up 4 bases and J gave up 6 bases; unmatched junction bases: 11. The CDR3 length is 15 residues. The DNA of the CDR3 is TGTGCCAGCAGCTACGCCGGGACAGGCTTCATCGAGCAGTACTTC. Translation gives CASSYAGTGFIEQYF.

Only a few counts were recorded for this clonotype. The chain combines TRBV11-2 with TRBJ2-1; possible D gene TRBD1, 7 bases. The length of the CDR3 is 15 residues. The ends were cut back, 3 bases at V and 7 bases at J, with 16 bases in the middle. Germline lookup yields CDR1 SGHAT and CDR2 FQNNGV. CDR3 nucleotides: TGTGCCAGCAGCTTCATGGAGGGGGCCAAGAATGAGCAGTTCTTC. This sequence encodes CASSFMEGAKNEQFF.